This paragraph covers one TCR beta chain sequence. This entry is derived from a study of blood T cell repertoires in COVID-19. Study-wide background: PBMCs, B-cell-depleted T cells, or T cells provided the cDNA or gDNA that made up the material.

Germline CDR1 GTSNPN, CDR2 SVGIG (reference sequence). J gave up 1 base and V 6 bases, and 6 bases lay outside the gene matches. The length of the CDR3 is 14 residues. TCRdb's table, derived via immunoSEQ multiplex PCR, lists solely in-frame clones and lacks some. The sample consists of more than 200,000 clones, 88% of them appearing once. This receptor was taken from a man between 65 and 79 years old with acute or convalescent COVID-19. The sample consisted of peripheral blood. The chain recombines TRBV30 with TRBJ1-3, with TRBD1 identical over 7 bases. CDR3 in amino acids: CACMDRTSGNTIYF. The CDR3 nucleotides read TGTGCCTGTATGGACAGGACGTCTGGAAACACCATATATTTT.